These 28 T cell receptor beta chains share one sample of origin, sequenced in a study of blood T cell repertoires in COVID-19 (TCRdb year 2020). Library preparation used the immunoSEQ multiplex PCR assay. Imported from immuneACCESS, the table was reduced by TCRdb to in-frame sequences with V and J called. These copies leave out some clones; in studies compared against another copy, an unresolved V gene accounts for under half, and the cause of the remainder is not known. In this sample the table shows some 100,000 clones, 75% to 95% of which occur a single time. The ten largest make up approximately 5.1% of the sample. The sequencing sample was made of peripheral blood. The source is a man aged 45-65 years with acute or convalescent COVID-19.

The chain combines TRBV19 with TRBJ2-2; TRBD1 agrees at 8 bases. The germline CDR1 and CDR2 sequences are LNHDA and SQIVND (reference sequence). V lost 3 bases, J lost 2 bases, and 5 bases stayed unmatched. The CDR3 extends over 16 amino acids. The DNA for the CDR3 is TGTGCCAGTAGTATGGACAGGGTCGTTAACACCGGGGAGCTGTTTTTT. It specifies CASSMDRVVNTGELFF.

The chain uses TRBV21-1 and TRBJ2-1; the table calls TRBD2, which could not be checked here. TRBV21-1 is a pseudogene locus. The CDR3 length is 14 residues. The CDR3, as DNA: TGTGCCGGGAGAAGAGCGGGAGGGCCGGGTGAGCAGTTCTTC. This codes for CAGRRAGGPGEQFF.

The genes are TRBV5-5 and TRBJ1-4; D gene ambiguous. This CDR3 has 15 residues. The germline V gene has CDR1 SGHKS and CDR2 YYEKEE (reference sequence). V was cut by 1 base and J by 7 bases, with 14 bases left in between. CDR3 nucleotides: TGTGCCAGCAGCTTGAATCCGATCGTTAGTGAAAAACTGTTTTTT. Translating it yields CASSLNPIVSEKLFF.

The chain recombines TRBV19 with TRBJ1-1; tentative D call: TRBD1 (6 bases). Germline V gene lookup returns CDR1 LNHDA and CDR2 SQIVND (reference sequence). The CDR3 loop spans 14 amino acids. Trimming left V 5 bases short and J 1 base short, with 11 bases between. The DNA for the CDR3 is TGTGCCAGTAGTTTGACAGGCCAGAACACTGAAGCTTTCTTT. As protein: CASSLTGQNTEAFF.

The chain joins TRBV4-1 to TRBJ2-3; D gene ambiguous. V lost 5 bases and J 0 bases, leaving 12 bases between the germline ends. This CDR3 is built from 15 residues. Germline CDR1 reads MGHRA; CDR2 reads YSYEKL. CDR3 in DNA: TGCGCCAGCAGCTACCGCTCGACTAGCACAGATACGCAGTATTTT. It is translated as CASSYRSTSTDTQYF.

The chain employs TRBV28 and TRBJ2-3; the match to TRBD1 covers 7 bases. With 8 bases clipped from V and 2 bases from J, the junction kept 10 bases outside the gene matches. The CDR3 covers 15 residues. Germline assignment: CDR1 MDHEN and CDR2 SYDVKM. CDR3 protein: CASGYRDRHTDTQYF. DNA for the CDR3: TGTGCCAGCGGCTACAGGGACAGACACACAGATACGCAGTATTTT.

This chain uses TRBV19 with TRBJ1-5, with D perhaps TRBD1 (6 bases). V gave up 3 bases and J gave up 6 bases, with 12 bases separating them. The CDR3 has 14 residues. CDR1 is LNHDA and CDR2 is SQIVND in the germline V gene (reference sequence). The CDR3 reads CASSISGVGQPQHF. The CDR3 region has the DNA TGTGCCAGTAGTATCTCAGGGGTCGGTCAGCCCCAGCATTTT. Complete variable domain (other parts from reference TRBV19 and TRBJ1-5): DGGITQSPKYLFRKEGQNVTLSCEQNLNHDAMYWYRQDPGQGLRLIYYSQIVNDFQKGDIAEGYSVSREKKESFPLTVTSAQKNPTAFYLCASSISGVGQPQHFGDGTRLSIL.

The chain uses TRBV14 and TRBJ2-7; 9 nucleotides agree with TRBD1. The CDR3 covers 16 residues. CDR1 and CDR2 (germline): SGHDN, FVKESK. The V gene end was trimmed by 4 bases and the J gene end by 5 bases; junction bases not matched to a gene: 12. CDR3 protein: CASSPLALQGANEQYF. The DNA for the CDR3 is TGTGCCAGCAGCCCCCTTGCCCTACAGGGGGCGAACGAGCAGTACTTC. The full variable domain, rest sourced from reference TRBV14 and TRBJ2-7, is EAGVTQFPSHSVIEKGQTVTLRCDPISGHDNLYWYRRVMGKEIKFLLHFVKESKQDESGMPNNRFLAERTGGTYSTLKVQPAELEDSGVYFCASSPLALQGANEQYFGPGTRLTVT.

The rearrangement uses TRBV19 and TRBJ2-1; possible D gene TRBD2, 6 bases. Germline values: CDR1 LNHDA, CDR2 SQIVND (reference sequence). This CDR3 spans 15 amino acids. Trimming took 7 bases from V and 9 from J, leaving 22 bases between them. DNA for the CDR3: TGTGCCAGTACCCTCTCGGGGGTAACCGGGGGTGAGCAGTTCTTC. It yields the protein CASTLSGVTGGEQFF.

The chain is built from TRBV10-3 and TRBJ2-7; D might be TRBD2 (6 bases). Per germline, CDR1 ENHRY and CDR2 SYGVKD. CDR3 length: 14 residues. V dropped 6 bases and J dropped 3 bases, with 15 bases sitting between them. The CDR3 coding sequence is TGTGCCATCAGACGGGTCTCAGCGGGCTACGAGCAGTACTTC. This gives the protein CAIRRVSAGYEQYF.

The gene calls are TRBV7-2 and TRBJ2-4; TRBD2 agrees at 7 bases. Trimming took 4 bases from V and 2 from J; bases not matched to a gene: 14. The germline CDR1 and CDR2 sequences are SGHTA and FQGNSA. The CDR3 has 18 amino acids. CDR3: CASSSSFWVGRSKNIQYF. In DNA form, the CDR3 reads TGTGCCAGCAGCTCCTCTTTTTGGGTCGGGAGGTCCAAAAACATTCAGTACTTC.

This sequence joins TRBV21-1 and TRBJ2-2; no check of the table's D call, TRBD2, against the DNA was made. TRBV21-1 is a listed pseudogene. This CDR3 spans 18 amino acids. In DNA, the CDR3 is TGTGCCAGCAGCAAAGCCGGGGGGCCTTTCGCGAACACCGGGGAGCTGTTTTTT. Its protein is CASSKAGGPFANTGELFF.

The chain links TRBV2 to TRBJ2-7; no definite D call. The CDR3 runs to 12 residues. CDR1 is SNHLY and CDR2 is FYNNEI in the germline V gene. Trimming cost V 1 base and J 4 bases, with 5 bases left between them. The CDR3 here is CASSEEEYEQYF. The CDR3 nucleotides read TGTGCCAGCAGTGAAGAGGAGTACGAGCAGTACTTC.

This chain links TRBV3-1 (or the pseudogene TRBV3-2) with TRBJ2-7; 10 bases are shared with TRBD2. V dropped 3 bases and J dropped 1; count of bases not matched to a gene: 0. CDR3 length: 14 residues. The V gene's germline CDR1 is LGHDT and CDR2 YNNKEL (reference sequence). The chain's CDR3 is CASSHSGGSYEQYF. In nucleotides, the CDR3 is TGTGCCAGCAGCCATAGCGGGGGGTCCTACGAGCAGTACTTC.

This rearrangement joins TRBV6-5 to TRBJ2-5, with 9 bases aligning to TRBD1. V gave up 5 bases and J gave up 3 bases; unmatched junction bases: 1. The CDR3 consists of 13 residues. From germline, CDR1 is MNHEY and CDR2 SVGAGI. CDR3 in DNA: TGTGCCAGCAGTAGGGACAGGGAAGAGACCCAGTACTTC. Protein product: CASSRDREETQYF.

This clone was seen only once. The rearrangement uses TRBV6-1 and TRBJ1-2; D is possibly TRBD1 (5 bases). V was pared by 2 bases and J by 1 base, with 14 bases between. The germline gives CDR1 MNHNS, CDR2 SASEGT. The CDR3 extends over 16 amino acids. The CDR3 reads CASSESARDFNYGYTF. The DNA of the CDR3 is TGTGCCAGCAGTGAAAGCGCCAGGGACTTTAACTATGGCTACACCTTC.

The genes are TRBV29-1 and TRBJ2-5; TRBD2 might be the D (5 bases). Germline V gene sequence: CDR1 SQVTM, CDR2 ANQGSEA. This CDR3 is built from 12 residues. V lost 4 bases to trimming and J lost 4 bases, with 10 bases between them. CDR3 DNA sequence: TGCAGCGTTGGGGTAGCGAGAGAGACCCAGTACTTC. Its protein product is CSVGVARETQYF.

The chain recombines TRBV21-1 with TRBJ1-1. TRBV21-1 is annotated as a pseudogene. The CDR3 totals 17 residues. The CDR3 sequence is CASSKVGLGGRGTEAFF. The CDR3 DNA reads TGTGCCAGCAGCAAAGTGGGACTGGGAGGACGCGGCACTGAAGCTTTCTTT.

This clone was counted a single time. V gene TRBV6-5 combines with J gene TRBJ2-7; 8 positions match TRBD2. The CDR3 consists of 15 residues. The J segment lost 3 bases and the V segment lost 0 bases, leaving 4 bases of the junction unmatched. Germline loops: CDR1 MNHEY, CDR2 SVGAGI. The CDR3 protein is CASSYSRGEGYEQYF. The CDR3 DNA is TGTGCCAGCAGTTACTCGCGGGGGGAAGGCTACGAGCAGTACTTC.

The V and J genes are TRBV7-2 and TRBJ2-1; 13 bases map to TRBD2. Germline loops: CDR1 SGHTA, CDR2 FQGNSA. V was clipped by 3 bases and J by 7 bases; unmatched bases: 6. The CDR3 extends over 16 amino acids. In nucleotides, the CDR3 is TGTGCCAGCAGCTTGGAAGGACTAGCGGGAGATAATGAGCAGTTCTTC. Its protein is CASSLEGLAGDNEQFF. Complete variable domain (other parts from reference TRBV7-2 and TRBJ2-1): GAGVSQSPSNKVTEKGKDVELRCDPISGHTALYWYRQSLGQGLEFLIYFQGNSAPDKSGLPSDRFSAERTGGSVSTLTIQRTQQEDSAVYLCASSLEGLAGDNEQFFGPGTRLTVL.

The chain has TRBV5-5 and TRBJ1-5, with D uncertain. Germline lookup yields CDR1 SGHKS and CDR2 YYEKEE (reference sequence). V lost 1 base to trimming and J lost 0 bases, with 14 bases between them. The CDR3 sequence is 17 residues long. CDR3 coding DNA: TGTGCCAGCAGCTTGACCCCGCGCGAATATAGCAATCAGCCCCAGCATTTT. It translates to CASSLTPREYSNQPQHF.

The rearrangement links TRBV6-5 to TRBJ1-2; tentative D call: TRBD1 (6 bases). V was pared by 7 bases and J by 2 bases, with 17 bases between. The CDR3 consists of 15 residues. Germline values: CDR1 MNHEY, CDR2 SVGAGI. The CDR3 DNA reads TGTGCCAGCATCCCGAGGGGGGGCCCGAACTATGGCTACACCTTC. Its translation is CASIPRGGPNYGYTF.

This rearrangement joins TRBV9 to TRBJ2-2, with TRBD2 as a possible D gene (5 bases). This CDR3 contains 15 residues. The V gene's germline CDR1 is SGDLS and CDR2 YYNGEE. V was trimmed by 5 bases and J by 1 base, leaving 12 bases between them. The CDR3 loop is CASRGGSGNTGELFF. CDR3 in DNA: TGTGCCAGCAGAGGAGGCAGCGGGAACACCGGGGAGCTGTTTTTT.

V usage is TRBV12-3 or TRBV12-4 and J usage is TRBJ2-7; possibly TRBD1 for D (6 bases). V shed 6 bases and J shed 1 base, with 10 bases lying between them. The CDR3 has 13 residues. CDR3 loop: CASRTGVSYEQYF. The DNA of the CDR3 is TGTGCCAGCAGGACAGGAGTTTCCTACGAGCAGTACTTC.

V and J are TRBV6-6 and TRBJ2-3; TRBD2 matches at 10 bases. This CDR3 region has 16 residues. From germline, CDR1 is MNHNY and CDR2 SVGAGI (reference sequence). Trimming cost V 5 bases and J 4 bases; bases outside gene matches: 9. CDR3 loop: CASSPGLARGADTQYF. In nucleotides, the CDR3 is TGTGCCAGCAGTCCGGGACTAGCGAGAGGGGCAGATACGCAGTATTTT.

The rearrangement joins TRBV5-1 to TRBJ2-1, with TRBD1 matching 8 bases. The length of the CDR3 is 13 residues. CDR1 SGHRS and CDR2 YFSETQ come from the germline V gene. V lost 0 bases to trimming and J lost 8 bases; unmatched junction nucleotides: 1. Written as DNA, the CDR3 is TGCGCCAGCAGCTTGGAACAGGGGGATGAGCAGTTCTTC. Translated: CASSLEQGDEQFF.

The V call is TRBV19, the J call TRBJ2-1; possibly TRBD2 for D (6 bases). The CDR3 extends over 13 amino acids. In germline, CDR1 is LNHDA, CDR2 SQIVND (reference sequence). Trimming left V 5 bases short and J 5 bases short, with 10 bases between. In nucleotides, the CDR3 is TGTGCCAGTAGTGGGCGACTAGACAATGAGCAGTTCTTC. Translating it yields CASSGRLDNEQFF. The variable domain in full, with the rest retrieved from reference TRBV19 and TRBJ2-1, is DGGITQSPKYLFRKEGQNVTLSCEQNLNHDAMYWYRQDPGQGLRLIYYSQIVNDFQKGDIAEGYSVSREKKESFPLTVTSAQKNPTAFYLCASSGRLDNEQFFGPGTRLTVL.

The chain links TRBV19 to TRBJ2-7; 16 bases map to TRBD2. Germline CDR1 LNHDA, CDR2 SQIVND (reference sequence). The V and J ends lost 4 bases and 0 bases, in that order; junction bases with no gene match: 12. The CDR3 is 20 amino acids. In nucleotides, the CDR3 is TGTGCCAGTAGTAAAAAACCGGGACTAGCGGGAGGGCCCTCCTCCTACGAGCAGTACTTC. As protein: CASSKKPGLAGGPSSYEQYF. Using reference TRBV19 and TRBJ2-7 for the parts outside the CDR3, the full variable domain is DGGITQSPKYLFRKEGQNVTLSCEQNLNHDAMYWYRQDPGQGLRLIYYSQIVNDFQKGDIAEGYSVSREKKESFPLTVTSAQKNPTAFYLCASSKKPGLAGGPSSYEQYFGPGTRLTVT.